This T cell receptor (beta chain) was sequenced for a study of graft-versus-host responses after intestinal transplantation. Turning to the study itself: Transplant types were multivisceral, liver-intestinal, or isolated intestinal.

Assay: immunoSEQ multiplex PCR; the TCRdb copy retains only in-frame clones and omits some. In the table there are more than 95,000 clones, 90% of which are singletons. Details on this clone: Its antigen is as yet unknown.

With 1 base removed from V and 6 bases from J, the gap between germline ends came to 7 bases. The V gene's germline CDR1 is LNHDA and CDR2 SQIVND (reference sequence). This CDR3 contains 13 residues. The chain uses TRBV19 and TRBJ2-1; D remains ambiguous. The receptor comes from a human donor who received an intestinal transplant. The sequencing here drew on unstimulated CD4+ T cells sorted from spleen or lymph node cells, taken before intestinal transplant. The CDR3 DNA is TGTGCCAGTAGTATAGTAGAGTCCAATGAGCAGTTCTTC. Translation gives CASSIVESNEQFF.